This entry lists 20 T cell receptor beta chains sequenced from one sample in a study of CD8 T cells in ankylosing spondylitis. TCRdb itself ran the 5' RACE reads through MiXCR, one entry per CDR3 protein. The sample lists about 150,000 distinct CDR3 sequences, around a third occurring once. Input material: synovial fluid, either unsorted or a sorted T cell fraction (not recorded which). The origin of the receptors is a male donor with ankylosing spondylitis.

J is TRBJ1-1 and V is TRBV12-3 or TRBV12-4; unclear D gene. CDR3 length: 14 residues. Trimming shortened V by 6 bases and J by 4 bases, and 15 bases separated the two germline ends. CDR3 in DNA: TGTGCCAGCAGGGTTCGGGGTGCGAGCACTGAAGCTTTCTTT. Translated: CASRVRGASTEAFF.

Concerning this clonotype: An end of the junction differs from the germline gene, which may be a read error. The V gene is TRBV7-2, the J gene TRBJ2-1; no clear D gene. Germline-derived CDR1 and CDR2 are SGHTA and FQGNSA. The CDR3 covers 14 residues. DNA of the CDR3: TGTTCCAGCAGCCTCGACCACGGTTACAATGAGCAGTTCTTC. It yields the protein CSSSLDHGYNEQFF.

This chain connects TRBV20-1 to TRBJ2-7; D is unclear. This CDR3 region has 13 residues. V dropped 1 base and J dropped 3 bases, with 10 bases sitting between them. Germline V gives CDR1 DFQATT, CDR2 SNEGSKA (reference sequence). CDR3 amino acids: CSARGLVFYEQYF. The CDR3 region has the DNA TGCAGTGCTAGAGGTCTAGTATTCTACGAGCAGTACTTC.

The CDR3 coding sequence is TGCAGTGCTAAATCAGGCTATGGCTACACCTTC. Protein product: CSAKSGYGYTF. This chain links TRBV20-1 with TRBJ1-2; D gene uncertain. This CDR3 has 11 residues. Between the trimmed V and J ends, which lost 4 bases and 4 bases, there was a span of 7 bases. Germline CDR1 DFQATT, CDR2 SNEGSKA (reference sequence).

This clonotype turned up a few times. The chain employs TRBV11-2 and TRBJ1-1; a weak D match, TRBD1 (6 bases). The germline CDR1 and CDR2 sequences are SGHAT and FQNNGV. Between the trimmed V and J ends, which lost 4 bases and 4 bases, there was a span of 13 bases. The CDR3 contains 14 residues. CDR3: CASSSYRDSTEAFF. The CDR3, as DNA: TGTGCCAGCAGCTCCTACAGGGATAGCACTGAAGCTTTCTTT.

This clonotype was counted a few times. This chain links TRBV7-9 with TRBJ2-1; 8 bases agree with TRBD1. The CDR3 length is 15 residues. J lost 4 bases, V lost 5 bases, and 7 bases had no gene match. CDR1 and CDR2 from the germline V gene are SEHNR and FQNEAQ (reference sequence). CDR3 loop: CASSLDRALYNEQFF. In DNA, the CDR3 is TGTGCCAGCAGCCTGGACAGGGCCCTTTACAATGAGCAGTTCTTC.

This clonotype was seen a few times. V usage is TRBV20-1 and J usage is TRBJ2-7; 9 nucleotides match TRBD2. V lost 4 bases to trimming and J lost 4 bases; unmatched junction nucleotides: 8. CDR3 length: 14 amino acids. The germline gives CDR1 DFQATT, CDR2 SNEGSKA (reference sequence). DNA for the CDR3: TGCAGTGCTAACTCCCCGCGGGAGGGTTACGAGCAGTACTTC. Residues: CSANSPREGYEQYF.

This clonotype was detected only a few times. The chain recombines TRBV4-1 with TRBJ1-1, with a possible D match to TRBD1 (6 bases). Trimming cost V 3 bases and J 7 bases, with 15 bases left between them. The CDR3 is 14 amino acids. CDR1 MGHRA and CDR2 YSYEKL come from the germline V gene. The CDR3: CASSQEQGYLEAFF. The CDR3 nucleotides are TGCGCCAGCAGCCAGGAACAGGGTTACCTTGAAGCTTTCTTT.

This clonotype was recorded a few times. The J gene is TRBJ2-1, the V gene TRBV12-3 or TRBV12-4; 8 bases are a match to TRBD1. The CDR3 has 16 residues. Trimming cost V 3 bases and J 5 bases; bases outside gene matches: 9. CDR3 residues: CASSFDAQGAHNEQFF. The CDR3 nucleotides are TGTGCCAGCAGTTTTGACGCGCAGGGGGCTCACAATGAGCAGTTCTTC.

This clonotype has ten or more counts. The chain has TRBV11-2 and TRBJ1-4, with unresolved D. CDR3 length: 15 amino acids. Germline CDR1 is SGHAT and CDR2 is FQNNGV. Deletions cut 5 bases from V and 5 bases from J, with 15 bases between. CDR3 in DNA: TGTGCCAGCAGCCTCTTGGCTGGGATAAATGAAAAACTGTTTTTT. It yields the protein CASSLLAGINEKLFF.

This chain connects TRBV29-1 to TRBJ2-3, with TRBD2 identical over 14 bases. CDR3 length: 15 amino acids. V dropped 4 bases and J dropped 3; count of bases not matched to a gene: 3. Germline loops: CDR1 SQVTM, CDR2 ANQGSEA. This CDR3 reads CSVVGLAGVTDTQYF. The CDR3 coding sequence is TGCAGCGTTGTGGGACTAGCGGGAGTGACAGATACGCAGTATTTT.

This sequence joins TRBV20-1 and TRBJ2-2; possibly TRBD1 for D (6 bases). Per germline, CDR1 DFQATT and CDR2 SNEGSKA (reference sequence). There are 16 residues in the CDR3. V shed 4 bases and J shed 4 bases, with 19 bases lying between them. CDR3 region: CSATPRPGASTGELFF. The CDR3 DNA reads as TGCAGTGCTACCCCCCGACCAGGGGCGAGCACCGGGGAGCTGTTTTTT.

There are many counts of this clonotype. CDR3 nucleotides: TGCGCCAGCAGCCCGGGGGACGGCGCCTTGGGCTACACCTTC. This gives the protein CASSPGDGALGYTF. The chain links TRBV5-1 to TRBJ1-2; a possible D gene is TRBD1 (5 bases). The germline V and J ends were trimmed by 4 bases and 8 bases, with 18 bases remaining between them. Germline CDR1 reads SGHRS; CDR2 reads YFSETQ. The CDR3 runs 14 residues.

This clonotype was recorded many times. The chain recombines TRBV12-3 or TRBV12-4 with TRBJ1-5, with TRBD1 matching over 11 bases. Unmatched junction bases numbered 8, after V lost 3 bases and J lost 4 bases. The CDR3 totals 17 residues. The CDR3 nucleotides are TGTGCCAGCAGTTTCTCCCCGGACAGGGGGCTAAATCAGCCCCAGCATTTT. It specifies CASSFSPDRGLNQPQHF.

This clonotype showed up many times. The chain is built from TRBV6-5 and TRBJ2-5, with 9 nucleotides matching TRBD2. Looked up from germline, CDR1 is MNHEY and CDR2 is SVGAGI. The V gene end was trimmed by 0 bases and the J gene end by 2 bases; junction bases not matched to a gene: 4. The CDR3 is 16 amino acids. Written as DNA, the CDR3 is TGTGCCAGCAGTTACTCTAGCGGGGGACCTCAAGAGACCCAGTACTTC. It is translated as CASSYSSGGPQETQYF.

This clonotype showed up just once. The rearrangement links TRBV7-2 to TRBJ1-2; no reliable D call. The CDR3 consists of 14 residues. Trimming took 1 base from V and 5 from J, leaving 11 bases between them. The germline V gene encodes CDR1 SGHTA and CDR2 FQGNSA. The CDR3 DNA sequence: TGTGCCAGCAGCTTAGAGGGATCGAGGTATGGCTACACCTTC. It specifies CASSLEGSRYGYTF.

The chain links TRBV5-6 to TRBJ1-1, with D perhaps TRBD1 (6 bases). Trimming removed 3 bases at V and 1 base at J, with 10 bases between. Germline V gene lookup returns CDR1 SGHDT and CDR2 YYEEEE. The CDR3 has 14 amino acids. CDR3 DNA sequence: TGTGCCAGCAGCTCGAGGGGGGGGAACACTGAAGCTTTCTTT. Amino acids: CASSSRGGNTEAFF.

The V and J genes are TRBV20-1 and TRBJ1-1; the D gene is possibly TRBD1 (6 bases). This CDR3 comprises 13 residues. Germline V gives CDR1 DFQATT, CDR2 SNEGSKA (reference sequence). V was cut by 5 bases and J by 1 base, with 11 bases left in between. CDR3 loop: CSAQTGQNTEAFF. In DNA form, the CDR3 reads TGCAGTGCTCAGACAGGCCAGAACACTGAAGCTTTCTTT.

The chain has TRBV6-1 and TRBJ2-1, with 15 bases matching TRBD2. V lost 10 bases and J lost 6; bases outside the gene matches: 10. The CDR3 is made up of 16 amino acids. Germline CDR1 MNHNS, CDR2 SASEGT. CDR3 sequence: CATPGTSGRLGNEQFF. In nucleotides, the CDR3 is TGTGCCACCCCGGGGACTAGCGGGAGGTTGGGCAATGAGCAGTTCTTC.

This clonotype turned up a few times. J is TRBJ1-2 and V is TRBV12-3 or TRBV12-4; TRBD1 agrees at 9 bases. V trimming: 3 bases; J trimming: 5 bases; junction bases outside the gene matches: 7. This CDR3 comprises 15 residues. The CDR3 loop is CASSLDRGYTYGYTF. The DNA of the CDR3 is TGTGCCAGCAGTTTGGACAGGGGATATACGTATGGCTACACCTTC.